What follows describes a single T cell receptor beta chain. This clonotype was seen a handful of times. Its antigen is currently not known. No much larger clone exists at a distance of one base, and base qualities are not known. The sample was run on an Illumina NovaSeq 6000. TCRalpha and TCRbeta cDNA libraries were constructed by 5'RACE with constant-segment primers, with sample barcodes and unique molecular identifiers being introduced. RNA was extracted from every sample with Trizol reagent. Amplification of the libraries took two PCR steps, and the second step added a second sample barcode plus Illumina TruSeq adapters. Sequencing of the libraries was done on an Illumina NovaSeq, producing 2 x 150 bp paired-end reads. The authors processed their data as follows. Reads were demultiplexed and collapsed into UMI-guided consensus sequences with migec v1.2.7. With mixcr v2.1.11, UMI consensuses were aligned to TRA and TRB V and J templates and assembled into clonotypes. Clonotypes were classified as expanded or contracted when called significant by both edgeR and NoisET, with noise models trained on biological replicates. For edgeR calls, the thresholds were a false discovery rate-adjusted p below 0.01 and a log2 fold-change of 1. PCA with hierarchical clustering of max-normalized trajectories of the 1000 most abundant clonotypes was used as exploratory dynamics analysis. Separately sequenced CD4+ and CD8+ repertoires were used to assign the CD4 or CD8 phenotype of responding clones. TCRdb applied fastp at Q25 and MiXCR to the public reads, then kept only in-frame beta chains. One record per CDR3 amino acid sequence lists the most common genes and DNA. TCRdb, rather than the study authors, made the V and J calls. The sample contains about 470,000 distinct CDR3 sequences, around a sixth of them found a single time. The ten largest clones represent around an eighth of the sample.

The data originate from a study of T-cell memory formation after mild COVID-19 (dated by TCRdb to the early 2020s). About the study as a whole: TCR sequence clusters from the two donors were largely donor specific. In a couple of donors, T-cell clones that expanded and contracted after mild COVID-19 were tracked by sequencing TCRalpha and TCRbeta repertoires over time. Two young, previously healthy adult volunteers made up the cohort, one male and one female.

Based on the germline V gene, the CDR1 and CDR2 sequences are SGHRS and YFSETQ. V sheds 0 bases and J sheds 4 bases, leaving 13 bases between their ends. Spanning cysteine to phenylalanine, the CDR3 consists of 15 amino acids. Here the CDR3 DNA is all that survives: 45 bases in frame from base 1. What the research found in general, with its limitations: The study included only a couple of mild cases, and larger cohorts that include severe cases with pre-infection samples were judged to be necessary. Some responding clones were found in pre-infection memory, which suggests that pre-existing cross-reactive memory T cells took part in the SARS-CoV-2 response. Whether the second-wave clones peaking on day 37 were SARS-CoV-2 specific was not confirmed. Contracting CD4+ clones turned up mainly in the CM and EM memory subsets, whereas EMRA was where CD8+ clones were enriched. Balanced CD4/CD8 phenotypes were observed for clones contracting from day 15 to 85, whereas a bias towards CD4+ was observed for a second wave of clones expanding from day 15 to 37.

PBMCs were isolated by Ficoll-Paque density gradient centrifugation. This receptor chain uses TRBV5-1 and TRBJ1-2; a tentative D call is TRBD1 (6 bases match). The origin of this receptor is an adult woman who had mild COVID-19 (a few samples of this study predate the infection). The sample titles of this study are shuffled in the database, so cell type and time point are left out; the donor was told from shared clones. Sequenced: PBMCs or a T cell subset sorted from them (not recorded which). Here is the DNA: TGCGCCAGCAGCTTGGAAAGGGACACACTCTATGGCTACACCTTC. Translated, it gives CASSLERDTLYGYTF.